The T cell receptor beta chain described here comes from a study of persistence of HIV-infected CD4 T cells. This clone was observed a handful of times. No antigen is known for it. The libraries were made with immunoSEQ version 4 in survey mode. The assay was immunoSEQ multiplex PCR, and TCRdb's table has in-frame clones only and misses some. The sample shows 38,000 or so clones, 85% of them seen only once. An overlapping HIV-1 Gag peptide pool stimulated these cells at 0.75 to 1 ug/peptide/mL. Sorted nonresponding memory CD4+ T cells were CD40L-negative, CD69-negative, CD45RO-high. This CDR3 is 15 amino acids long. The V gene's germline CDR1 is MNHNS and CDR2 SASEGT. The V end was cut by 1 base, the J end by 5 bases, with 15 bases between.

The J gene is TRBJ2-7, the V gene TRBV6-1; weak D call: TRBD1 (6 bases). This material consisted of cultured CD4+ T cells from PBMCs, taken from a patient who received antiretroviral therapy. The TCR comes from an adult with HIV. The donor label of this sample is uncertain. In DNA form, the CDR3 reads TGTGCCAGCAGTGAAGAGCTGCAGGGGCGGCACGAGCAGTACTTC. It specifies CASSEELQGRHEQYF.